This T cell receptor beta chain was sequenced during a study of T-cell memory formation after mild COVID-19. Study information: TCR clusters largely stayed donor specific.

Using its own MiXCR run on the 5' RACE reads, TCRdb lists one record per CDR3 protein. The table shows about 190,000 distinct CDR3 sequences, with about 18% occurring only once. The trim removed 3 bases at V and 3 bases at J, leaving 9 bases unmatched. Germline V gene data show CDR1 as MNHNY and CDR2 as SVGAGI (reference sequence). The CDR3 covers 17 residues. V is TRBV6-6 and J is TRBJ2-7; 12 bases are shared with TRBD1. Sequencing used PBMCs or a T cell subset sorted from them (not recorded which). The clonotype comes from an adult woman who had mild COVID-19 (a few samples of this study predate the infection). Cell type and time point are not known. This chain's CDR3 is CASSYGDRGQGGYEQYF. CDR3 coding DNA: TGTGCCAGCAGTTATGGGGACAGGGGGCAAGGTGGCTACGAGCAGTACTTC.